This T cell receptor (beta chain) originates from a study of cytomegalovirus exposure and HLA in healthy donors. The study, taken as a whole, reports: A list of around 150 TCR beta chains associated with cytomegalovirus was given. According to a subsequent analysis, TCR clusters from the first cohort were inclined to appear together in the 120 validation repertoires. Most TCR sequences proved rare, with some public TCRs found in many donors.

Germline values: CDR1 MGHDK, CDR2 SYGVNS. The trim removed 4 bases at V and 0 bases at J, leaving 12 bases unmatched. The CDR3 contains 18 residues. TCRdb keeps only in-frame clones here, not all; method: immunoSEQ multiplex PCR. The table records around 190,000 clones, 86% of them present only once. Worth noting for this clone: The target antigen is unknown.

The sequencing sample was made of PBMCs. This chain joins TRBV25-1 and TRBJ2-1; 7 positions match TRBD2. The sequence was obtained from a woman between 18 and 29 years old in good health and CMV-seronegative. CDR3 in amino acids: CASSAGSSSGSSYNEQFF. CDR3 bases: TGTGCCAGCAGTGCAGGGTCCTCTAGCGGAAGCTCCTACAATGAGCAGTTCTTC.